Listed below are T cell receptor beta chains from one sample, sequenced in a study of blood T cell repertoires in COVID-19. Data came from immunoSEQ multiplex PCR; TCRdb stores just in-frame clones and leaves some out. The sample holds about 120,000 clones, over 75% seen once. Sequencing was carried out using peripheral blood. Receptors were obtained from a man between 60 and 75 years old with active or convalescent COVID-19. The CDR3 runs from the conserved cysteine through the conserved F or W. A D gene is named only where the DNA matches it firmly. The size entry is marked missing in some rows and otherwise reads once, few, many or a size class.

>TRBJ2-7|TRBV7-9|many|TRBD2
TGTGCCAGCAGCCACCCACTAGCGGGAGGGCCTAGGGACGAGCAGTACTTC
CASSHPLAGGPRDEQYF
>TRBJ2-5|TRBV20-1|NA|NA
TGCAGTGCTGCAGACCAGTACTTC
CSAADQYF
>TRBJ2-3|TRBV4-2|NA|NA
TGTGCCAGCAGCCACAGGGTTGATACGCAGTATTTT
CASSHRVDTQYF
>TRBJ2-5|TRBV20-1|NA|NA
TGCAGTGCGGAGGGTCAAGAGACCCAGTACTTC
CSAEGQETQYF
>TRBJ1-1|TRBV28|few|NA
TGTGCCAGCAGTGTCAACCCCCTACGGGACACTGAAGCTTTCTTT
CASSVNPLRDTEAFF
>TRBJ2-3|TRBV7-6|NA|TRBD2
TGTGCCAGCAGCTTAGCGGCTAGCGGGAGGGCCCTCGATACGCAGTATTTT
CASSLAASGRALDTQYF
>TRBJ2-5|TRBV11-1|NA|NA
TGTGCCAGCAGCCCCAGTGGTGGGACCCAGTACTTC
CASSPSGGTQYF
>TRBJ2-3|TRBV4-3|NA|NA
TGCGCCAGCAGCCAAGATAGGTTGGGCTCCCTCTCCCAAGATACGCAGTATTTT
CASSQDRLGSLSQDTQYF
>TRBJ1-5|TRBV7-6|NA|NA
TGTGCCAGCAGCTCATTTTCTAACCTACAGCCCCAGCATTTT
CASSSFSNLQPQHF
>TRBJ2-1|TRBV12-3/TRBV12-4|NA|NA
TGTGCCAGCAGTTTGTCCAGCAATGAGCAGTTCTTC
CASSLSSNEQFF
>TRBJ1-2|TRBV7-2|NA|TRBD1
TGTGCCAGCAGACCCGACAGGGTAAGCGGCTACACCTTC
CASRPDRVSGYTF
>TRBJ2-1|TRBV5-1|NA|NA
TGCGCCAGCAGCTTGGACAGCCGAATCGGGGTCAATGAGCAGTTCTTC
CASSLDSRIGVNEQFF
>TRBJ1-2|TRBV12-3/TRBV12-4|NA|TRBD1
TGTGCCAGCAGTTTCAGGGACAGGGGTTTCGCCTTC
CASSFRDRGFAF
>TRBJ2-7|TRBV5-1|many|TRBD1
TGCGCCAGCAGCTTGGGGGACAGACAAAACGAGCAGTACTTC
CASSLGDRQNEQYF
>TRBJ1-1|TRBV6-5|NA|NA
TGTGCCAGCACGAGAGGAGCGGCCACTGAAGCTTTCTTT
CASTRGAATEAFF
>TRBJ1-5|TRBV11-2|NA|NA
TGTGCCAGCAGCTTAGATCTGGGAGGTCAGCCCCAGCATTTT
CASSLDLGGQPQHF
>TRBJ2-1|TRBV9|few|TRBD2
TGTGCCAGCAGCTATGATCTAGCGGGAGCCGAGCAGTTCTTC
CASSYDLAGAEQFF
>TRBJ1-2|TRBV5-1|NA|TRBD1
TGCGCCAGCAACCTTGGGGACAGGGTGTATGGCTACACCTTC
CASNLGDRVYGYTF
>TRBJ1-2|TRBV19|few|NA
TGTGCCAGTAGTACCCTGGACAGTAACTATGGCTACACCTTC
CASSTLDSNYGYTF
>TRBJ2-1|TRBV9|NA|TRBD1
TGTGCCAGCAGCGTGGAAGCCGGGACAGGGGTCCGCAATGAGCAGTTCTTC
CASSVEAGTGVRNEQFF
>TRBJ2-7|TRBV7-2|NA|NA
TGTGCCAGCAGCTTAGGAGCGGTCTACGAGCAGTACTTC
CASSLGAVYEQYF
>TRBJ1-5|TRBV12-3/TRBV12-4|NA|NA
TGTGCCAGCACGTCGGGGGGCAATCAGCCCCAGCATTTT
CASTSGGNQPQHF
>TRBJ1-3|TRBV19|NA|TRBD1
TGTGCCAGTAACCCACGACAGGGTTTCGGAAACACCATATATTTT
CASNPRQGFGNTIYF
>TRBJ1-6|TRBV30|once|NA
TGTGCCTGCCGCCCGGGGGATTATAATTCACCCCTCCACTTT
CACRPGDYNSPLHF
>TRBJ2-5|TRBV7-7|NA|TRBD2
TGTGCCAGCAGCCCAAGCGGGAGGGCCGAGACCCAGTACTTC
CASSPSGRAETQYF
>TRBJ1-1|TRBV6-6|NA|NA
TGTGCCAGCAGTTACTTTAGCCATAAGAACACTGAAGCTTTCTTT
CASSYFSHKNTEAFF
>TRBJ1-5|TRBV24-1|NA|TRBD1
TGTGCCACCAGTGATCCGCGGACAGGGGCCAGCAATCAGCCCCAGCATTTT
CATSDPRTGASNQPQHF
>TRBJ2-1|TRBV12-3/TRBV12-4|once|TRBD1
TGTGCCAGCAGTATCAGGGGGACTGAGCAGTTCTTC
CASSIRGTEQFF